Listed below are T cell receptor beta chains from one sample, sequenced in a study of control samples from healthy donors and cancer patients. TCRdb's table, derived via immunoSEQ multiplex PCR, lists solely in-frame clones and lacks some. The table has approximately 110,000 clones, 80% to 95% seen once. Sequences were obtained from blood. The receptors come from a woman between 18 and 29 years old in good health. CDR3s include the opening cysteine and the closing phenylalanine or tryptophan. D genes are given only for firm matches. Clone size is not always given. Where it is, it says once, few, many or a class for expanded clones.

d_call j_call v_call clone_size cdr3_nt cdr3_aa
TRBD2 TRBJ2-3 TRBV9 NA TGTGCCAGCAGCTCCTTAGCGGGGGGCCGGACAGATACGCAGTATTTT CASSSLAGGRTDTQYF
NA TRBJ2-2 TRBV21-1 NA TGTGCCAGCAGCAAAGAGGTGTTCAGGCAGGGTCGGACCGGGGAGCTGTTTTTT CASSKEVFRQGRTGELFF
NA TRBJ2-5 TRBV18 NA TGTGCCAGCGCACCCGTCGAGACGAACCAAGAGACCCAGTACTTC CASAPVETNQETQYF
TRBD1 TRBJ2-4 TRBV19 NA TGTGCCAGTAGTATGCTCGGGACAGGGGTTGACATTCAGTACTTC CASSMLGTGVDIQYF
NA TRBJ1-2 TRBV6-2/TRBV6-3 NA TGTGCCAGCAGCCTTTTGGACACCCGAGCCTATGGCTACACCTTC CASSLLDTRAYGYTF
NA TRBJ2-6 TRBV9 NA TGTGCCAGCAGCCCTGGGGCCAACGTCCTGACTTTC CASSPGANVLTF
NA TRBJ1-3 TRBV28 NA TGTGCCAGCAACTCTGGAAACACCATATATTTT CASNSGNTIYF
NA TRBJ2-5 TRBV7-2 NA TGTGCCAGCAGCTCACCTCGGGGATTAGGGCCCCAGTACTTC CASSSPRGLGPQYF
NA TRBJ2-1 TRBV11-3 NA TGTGCCAGCAGCTTAGGGGGGTTTAACAATGAGCAGTTCTTC CASSLGGFNNEQFF
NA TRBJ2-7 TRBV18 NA TGTGCCAGCTCACCAGCGACAGGTAACCACGAGCAGTACTTC CASSPATGNHEQYF
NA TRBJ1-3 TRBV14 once TGTGCCAGCAGCAGGGGAGCTGGAAACACCATATATTTT CASSRGAGNTIYF
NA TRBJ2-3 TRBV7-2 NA TGTGCCAGCAGCTTGAGGGGGGGACCCACAGATACGCAGTATTTT CASSLRGGPTDTQYF
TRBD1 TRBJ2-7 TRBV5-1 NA TGCGCCAGCAGCTTGGGAGGGACAGGTTACTCCTACGAGCAGTACTTC CASSLGGTGYSYEQYF
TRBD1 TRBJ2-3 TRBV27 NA TGTGCCAGCAGCCCAACGACAGGGGGAGATACGCAGTATTTT CASSPTTGGDTQYF
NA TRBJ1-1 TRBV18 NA TGTGCCAGCTCACCCGGGTGGGGGGCTTTAAACACTGAAGCTTTCTTT CASSPGWGALNTEAFF
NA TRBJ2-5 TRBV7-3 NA TGTGCCAGCAGCTTATCCCTCCAAGAGACCCAGTACTTC CASSLSLQETQYF
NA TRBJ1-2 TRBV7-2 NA TGTGCCAGCAGCTCCCAGACGGCTCTAGGGGGCTACACCTTC CASSSQTALGGYTF
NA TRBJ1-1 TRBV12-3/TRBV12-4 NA TGTGCCAGCAGCCGACAGTTTAACACTGAAGCTTTCTTT CASSRQFNTEAFF
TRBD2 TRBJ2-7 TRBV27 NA TGTGCCAGCAGTTCTGCCGGGAGGCTGTACGAGCAGTACTTC CASSSAGRLYEQYF
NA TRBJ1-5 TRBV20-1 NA TGCAGTGCTAGTACAGGGAGGGAGGATCAGCCCCAGCATTTT CSASTGREDQPQHF
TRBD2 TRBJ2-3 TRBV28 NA TGTGCCAGCAGTGATAGCGGGAGGGGAGGCACAGATACGCAGTATTTT CASSDSGRGGTDTQYF
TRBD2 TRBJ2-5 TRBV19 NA TGTGCCAGTAGCACCTCGGAGATAGCGGGGGTGGAGACCCAGTACTTC CASSTSEIAGVETQYF
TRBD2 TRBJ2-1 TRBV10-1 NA TGCGCCAGCAGTCGTACGGGGGGGCCTGCTGAGCAGTTCTTC CASSRTGGPAEQFF
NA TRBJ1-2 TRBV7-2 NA TGTGCCAGCAGCTTAGGAACAATTGAAGCGGGGTTAAATGGCTACACCTTC CASSLGTIEAGLNGYTF
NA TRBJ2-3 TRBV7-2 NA TGTGCCAGCAGCTTTGCTTCTTTAGATACGCAGTATTTT CASSFASLDTQYF
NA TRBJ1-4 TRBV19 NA TGTGCCAGCAACGGCGGTTTAGGCAGGGGAAGAGAAAAACTGTTTTTT CASNGGLGRGREKLFF
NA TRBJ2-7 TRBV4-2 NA TGTGCCAGCAGCCTATCCCACCGGGGGCGGGGGATTTCCTACGAGCAGTACTTC CASSLSHRGRGISYEQYF
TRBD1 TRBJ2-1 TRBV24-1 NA TGTGCCACCAGTGAAGGGACAGGACGTCTGTTTGAGCAGTTCTTC CATSEGTGRLFEQFF
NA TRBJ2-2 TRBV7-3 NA TGTGCCAGCAGCCCGCAACACAGGGCCGGGGAGCTGTTTTTT CASSPQHRAGELFF
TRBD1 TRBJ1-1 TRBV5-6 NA TGTGCCAGCAGCTCCCCTACAGGGGGTGGGACTGAAGCTTTCTTT CASSSPTGGGTEAFF
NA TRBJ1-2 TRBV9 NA TGTGCCAGCAGCGTAGCGGGAAACTATGGCTACACCTTC CASSVAGNYGYTF
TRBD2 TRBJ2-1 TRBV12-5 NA TGTGCTAGTGGTTTGCCGTCTAGCGGGAGTGATGAGCAGTTCTTC CASGLPSSGSDEQFF
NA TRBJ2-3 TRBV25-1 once TGTGCCAGCAGTGTTATAGGGGACCTCACAGATACGCAGTATTTT CASSVIGDLTDTQYF
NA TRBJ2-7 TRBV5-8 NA TGTGCCAGCAGCTTGAGCCAGAACCCTCACGAGCAGTACTTC CASSLSQNPHEQYF
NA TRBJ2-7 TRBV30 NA TGTGCCTGGAGTCGCGGGCCCAACGAGCAGTACTTC CAWSRGPNEQYF
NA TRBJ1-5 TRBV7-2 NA TGTGCCAGCAGCCCGGGACCGGGAAGCAATCAGCCCCAGCATTTT CASSPGPGSNQPQHF
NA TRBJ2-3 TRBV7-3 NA TGTGCCAGCAGCTTAGGGGCGGGCACAGATACGCAGTATTTT CASSLGAGTDTQYF
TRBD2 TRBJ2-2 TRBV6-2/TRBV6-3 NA TGTGCCAGCAGTTACGGGACTAGCGGGGGTGCGAACACCGGGGAGCTGTTTTTT CASSYGTSGGANTGELFF
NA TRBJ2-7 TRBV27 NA TGTGCCAGCAGTTTATCGTCCCCCTACGAGCAGTACTTC CASSLSSPYEQYF
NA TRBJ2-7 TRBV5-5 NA TGTGCCAGCAGCTTGGTAGCCTCCTACGAGCAGTACTTC CASSLVASYEQYF
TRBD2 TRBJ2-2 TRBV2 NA TGTGCCAGCAGTGGACTAGCGGGAGTCGACACCGGGGAGCTGTTTTTT CASSGLAGVDTGELFF
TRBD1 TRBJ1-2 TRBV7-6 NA TGTGCCAGCAGCTTAGTTACGGGGACAGGGGCCACCGTGGGTTATGGCTACACCTTC CASSLVTGTGATVGYGYTF
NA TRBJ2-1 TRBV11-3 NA TGTGCCAGCAGCTTATGGCGCGAGAATGAGCAGTTCTTC CASSLWRENEQFF
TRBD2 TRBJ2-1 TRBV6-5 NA TGTGCCAGCAGAGTCCTAGCGGGGGGGCGTTATGAGCAGTTCTTC CASRVLAGGRYEQFF
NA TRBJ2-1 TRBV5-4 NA TGTGCCAGCAGCTTGGCAGGGTCCTACAATGAGCAGTTCTTC CASSLAGSYNEQFF